This entry lists 24 T cell receptor beta chains sequenced from one sample in a study of CD8+ T cells in alopecia areata. Extracted RNA was reverse transcribed into cDNA, the sequencing template. Sequencing was performed with immunoSEQ multiplex PCR; in TCRdb, only in-frame clones are kept and a portion is missing. This sample yields 80,000 to 100,000 clones, of which about 40% are seen a single time; 0.79% belongs to the top ten. Specimen: CD4+ T cells sorted from blood. The receptors originated from a human donor with alopecia areata.

The chain is built from TRBV7-6 and TRBJ2-4, with 7 bases lining up with TRBD1. Germline CDR1 reads SGHVS; CDR2 reads FNYEAQ. The CDR3 loop spans 13 amino acids. The trim removed 1 base at V and 7 bases at J, leaving 1 base unmatched. The CDR3 nucleotides read TGTGCCAGCAGCTTAGAGGACAGGAACATTCAGTACTTC. Its protein is CASSLEDRNIQYF.

The table lists this clone with a few counts. The V gene is TRBV5-1, the J gene TRBJ1-6; perhaps TRBD1 as D (6 bases). The CDR3 runs to 14 residues. Deletions cut 4 bases from V and 5 bases from J, with 10 bases between. Germline CDR1 is SGHRS and CDR2 is YFSETQ. CDR3 bases: TGCGCCAGCAGCGCCGGACAGAATAATTCACCCCTCCACTTT. Translating gives CASSAGQNNSPLHF.

The J gene is TRBJ1-1, the V gene TRBV29-1, with D perhaps TRBD1 (5 bases). Trimming pared 3 bases from V and 0 bases from J, leaving 11 bases between. The CDR3 has 14 residues. The germline V gene has CDR1 SQVTM and CDR2 ANQGSEA. Written as DNA, the CDR3 is TGCAGCGTTGATCCAGGGCCTCTGAACACTGAAGCTTTCTTT. Its protein product is CSVDPGPLNTEAFF. The variable domain in full, completed from reference TRBV29-1 and TRBJ1-1, reads SAVISQKPSRDICQRGTSLTIQCQVDSQVTMMFWYRQQPGQSLTLIATANQGSEATYESGFVIDKFPISRPNLTFSTLTVSNMSPEDSSIYLCSVDPGPLNTEAFFGQGTRLTVV.

The chain uses TRBV29-1 and TRBJ2-7; D is unclear. The CDR3 length is 13 residues. Trimming cost V 4 bases and J 3 bases, with 13 bases left between them. The germline V gene encodes CDR1 SQVTM and CDR2 ANQGSEA. CDR3 protein: CSVAQRASYEQYF. The DNA of the CDR3 is TGCAGCGTTGCCCAACGGGCCAGCTACGAGCAGTACTTC.

J is TRBJ2-1 and V is TRBV5-1; 7 bases are shared with TRBD2. The V gene's germline CDR1 is SGHRS and CDR2 YFSETQ. The CDR3 has 17 amino acids. J was trimmed by 4 bases and V by 3 bases; bases with no gene match: 13. The CDR3 nucleotides are TGCGCCAGCAGCTCGGTCCCCTTTGGGGGGGGATACAATGAGCAGTTCTTC. Translation: CASSSVPFGGGYNEQFF.

Notes on this clone: The sample has other DNA sequences that encode this CDR3 too. The rearrangement links TRBV28 to TRBJ2-7; TRBD1 matches at 8 bases. The V gene end was trimmed by 1 base and the J gene end by 3 bases; junction bases not matched to a gene: 5. This CDR3 comprises 15 residues. CDR1 and CDR2 (germline): MDHEN, SYDVKM. The DNA for the CDR3 is TGTGCCAGCAGTTTATCCGGACAGGGAGTCTACGAGCAGTACTTC. Protein: CASSLSGQGVYEQYF.

The chain combines TRBV29-1 with TRBJ2-7, with no clear D. V was cut by 3 bases and J by 7 bases, with 13 bases left in between. Germline CDR1 SQVTM, CDR2 ANQGSEA. This CDR3 comprises 12 residues. The CDR3, as DNA: TGCAGCGTTGAGGCCAACACGAGGGAGCAGTACTTC. Its protein product is CSVEANTREQYF.

This chain uses TRBV30 with TRBJ1-5; TRBD1 aligns across 9 bases. The J segment lost 5 bases and the V segment lost 0 bases, leaving 2 bases of the junction unmatched. From germline, CDR1 is GTSNPN and CDR2 SVGIG (reference sequence). The CDR3 spans 14 residues. The CDR3 loop is CAWSVTGGDQPQHF. CDR3 DNA: TGTGCCTGGAGTGTGACAGGGGGAGATCAGCCCCAGCATTTT.

The chain recombines TRBV29-1 with TRBJ2-7; D not resolved. The CDR3 loop spans 13 amino acids. With 3 bases removed from V and 2 bases from J, the gap between germline ends came to 11 bases. The germline CDR1 and CDR2 sequences are SQVTM and ANQGSEA. The CDR3 DNA sequence: TGCAGCGTTGAGGGAAACAGAGCCTACGAGCAGTACTTC. Amino acid sequence: CSVEGNRAYEQYF.

This clone turned up a few times. The rearrangement links TRBV6-5 to TRBJ2-6; D gene ambiguous. Trimming pared 10 bases from V and 0 bases from J, leaving 10 bases between. From germline, CDR1 is MNHEY and CDR2 SVGAGI. The CDR3 runs to 14 residues. The CDR3 here is CAINSGSGANVLTF. The CDR3 DNA reads as TGTGCCATCAATTCGGGCTCTGGGGCCAACGTCCTGACTTTC.

V and J are TRBV29-1 and TRBJ1-4; maybe TRBD1 (5 bases). The V gene's germline CDR1 is SQVTM and CDR2 ANQGSEA. The CDR3 is 14 amino acids. Trimming removed 4 bases from V and 0 bases from J, with 9 bases in between. CDR3 loop: CSVVVTATNEKLFF. CDR3 nucleotide sequence: TGCAGCGTTGTGGTGACAGCAACTAATGAAAAACTGTTTTTT. Full variable domain (outside the CDR3, taken from reference TRBV29-1 and TRBJ1-4): SAVISQKPSRDICQRGTSLTIQCQVDSQVTMMFWYRQQPGQSLTLIATANQGSEATYESGFVIDKFPISRPNLTFSTLTVSNMSPEDSSIYLCSVVVTATNEKLFFGSGTQLSVL.

The V and J genes are TRBV5-1 and TRBJ2-2; D may be TRBD2 (6 bases). The CDR3 length is 16 residues. Germline values: CDR1 SGHRS, CDR2 YFSETQ. The germline V and J ends were trimmed by 7 bases and 3 bases, with 19 bases remaining between them. The chain's CDR3 is CASRSLGGGDTGELFF. The DNA for the CDR3 is TGCGCCAGCCGCTCCCTGGGAGGAGGGGACACCGGGGAGCTGTTTTTT.

The rearrangement uses TRBV29-1 and TRBJ2-3, with 8 bases fitting TRBD1. The CDR3 has 13 residues. The junction had 5 bases not matched to a gene; V was cut back by 4 bases and J by 5 bases. Looked up from germline, CDR1 is SQVTM and CDR2 is ANQGSEA. CDR3 in amino acids: CSVGRGRGDTQYF. CDR3 bases: TGCAGCGTTGGCAGGGGGCGAGGAGATACGCAGTATTTT.

In its sample, this clone is medium-sized. This chain uses TRBV11-2 with TRBJ2-5; 13 bases are a match to TRBD2. The CDR3 runs 18 residues. V was clipped by 2 bases and J by 6 bases; unmatched bases: 12. From germline, CDR1 is SGHAT and CDR2 FQNNGV. CDR3 residues: CASSLLTSGRGARKTQYF. CDR3 DNA: TGTGCCAGCAGCTTATTAACTAGCGGGAGGGGCGCTCGGAAGACCCAGTACTTC.

V gene TRBV30 combines with J gene TRBJ1-2; no clear D gene. Trimming removed 3 bases from V and 6 bases from J, with 20 bases in between. This CDR3 spans 15 amino acids. CDR1 is GTSNPN, CDR2 SVGIG, per germline (reference sequence). CDR3 DNA: TGTGCCTGGAGGAGCCCGGGCAGAAAACGCGATGGCTACACCTTC. This translates into CAWRSPGRKRDGYTF.

The chain carries TRBV25-1 and TRBJ2-5, with no clear D. V was clipped by 2 bases and J by 3 bases, with 13 bases between them. From germline, CDR1 is MGHDK and CDR2 SYGVNS. The CDR3 loop spans 15 amino acids. CDR3 residues: CASSEGYGFEETQYF. CDR3 in DNA: TGTGCCAGCAGTGAAGGGTACGGGTTTGAAGAGACCCAGTACTTC.

The chain combines TRBV18 with TRBJ2-5; TRBD2 might be the D (6 bases). This CDR3 is 16 amino acids long. Trimming took off 3 bases at V and 0 bases at J, with 14 bases between the two ends. The germline V gene encodes CDR1 KGHSH and CDR2 LQKENI. The CDR3 sequence is CASSPSVAANQETQYF. CDR3 DNA sequence: TGTGCCAGCTCACCGTCGGTAGCGGCAAACCAAGAGACCCAGTACTTC.

Concerning this clone itself: The sample holds other DNA sequences that translate to the same CDR3. V is TRBV28 and J is TRBJ2-1, with TRBD2 identical over 8 bases. This CDR3 contains 13 residues. V lost 8 bases to trimming and J lost 5 bases; unmatched junction nucleotides: 5. Germline V gene sequence: CDR1 MDHEN, CDR2 SYDVKM. The CDR3 bases are TGTGCCAGCCGAACTAGCGGAGACAATGAGCAGTTCTTC. It codes for CASRTSGDNEQFF.

J is TRBJ2-5 and V is TRBV29-1; 7 nucleotides agree with TRBD1. The junction had 7 bases not matched to a gene; V was cut back by 0 bases and J by 0 bases. From germline, CDR1 is SQVTM and CDR2 ANQGSEA. The CDR3 has 16 residues. CDR3: CSVEELMGQYQETQYF. For the CDR3, the DNA is TGCAGCGTTGAAGAGCTTATGGGACAGTACCAAGAGACCCAGTACTTC.

V and J are TRBV28 and TRBJ2-1, with unresolved D. The CDR3 length is 13 residues. The V and J ends lost 6 bases and 1 base respectively, with 7 bases between them. Germline-derived CDR1 and CDR2 are MDHEN and SYDVKM. The CDR3 here is CASRVRSYNEQFF. CDR3 DNA sequence: TGTGCCAGCAGGGTGCGGTCCTACAATGAGCAGTTCTTC.

A few counts support this clone. The rearrangement links TRBV30 to TRBJ2-1; a possible D gene is TRBD2 (5 bases). The V gene's germline CDR1 is GTSNPN and CDR2 SVGIG (reference sequence). The CDR3 loop spans 15 amino acids. The germline V and J ends were trimmed by 3 bases and 0 bases, with 12 bases remaining between them. The CDR3 loop reads CAWRWSGSSYNEQFF. CDR3 coding DNA: TGTGCCTGGAGATGGAGCGGATCCTCCTACAATGAGCAGTTCTTC.

V and J are TRBV25-1 and TRBJ2-2, with D tentatively TRBD1 (5 bases). Between the trimmed V and J ends, which lost 1 base and 0 bases, there was a span of 9 bases. CDR1 is MGHDK, CDR2 SYGVNS, per germline. CDR3 length: 16 residues. The CDR3 is CASSEWGRSNTGELFF. CDR3 DNA sequence: TGTGCCAGCAGTGAATGGGGCAGATCGAACACCGGGGAGCTGTTTTTT.

This chain uses TRBV28 with TRBJ2-7, with 8 bases matching TRBD1. V lost 5 bases, J lost 2 bases, and 8 bases stayed unmatched. This CDR3 spans 15 amino acids. CDR1 and CDR2 from the germline V gene are MDHEN and SYDVKM. In nucleotides, the CDR3 is TGTGCCAGCAGTCAGAACCGGGACAGGCCCTACGAGCAGTACTTC. Amino acids: CASSQNRDRPYEQYF.

The V call is TRBV27, the J call TRBJ1-5; tentative D call: TRBD1 (6 bases). V was pared by 6 bases and J by 2 bases, with 14 bases between. The CDR3 loop spans 15 amino acids. Germline V gene sequence: CDR1 MNHEY, CDR2 SMNVEV (reference sequence). CDR3 nucleotides: TGTGCCAGCAGGGCCGGACAGCACCGCAATCAGCCCCAGCATTTT. Amino acids: CASRAGQHRNQPQHF.